These 19 T cell receptor beta chains came from one sample sequenced in a study of type 1 and type 2 diabetes patients. The PCR template was genomic DNA. Multiplex PCR with 30 forward and 13 reverse primers amplified the TCR beta CDR3. Each CDR3 protein is one row after TCRdb ran MiXCR on the multiplex PCR reads. The table records 250,000 or so distinct CDR3 sequences, around 47% of them present only once. The specimen sequenced was peripheral blood mononuclear cells (PBMCs). The receptors stem from a man younger than 35 with type 2 diabetes.

The chain has TRBV5-4 and TRBJ1-4; D might be TRBD1 (6 bases). The V end lost 2 bases, the J end lost 3 bases, and 23 bases lay between the germline ends. The CDR3 is 19 residues long. Per the germline V gene, CDR1 is SGHNT and CDR2 is YYREEE (reference sequence). The CDR3 DNA is TGTGCCAGCAGCTTACAGGGACACCACCCCTGTCATGCTAATGAAAAACTGTTTTTT. Translating gives CASSLQGHHPCHANEKLFF.

The J gene is TRBJ2-2, the V gene TRBV4-2; 7 nucleotides line up with TRBD2. The CDR3 spans 17 residues. Germline-derived CDR1 and CDR2 are LGHNA and YNFKEQ. The J segment lost 4 bases and the V segment lost 1 base, leaving 9 bases of the junction unmatched. The CDR3 loop is CASSQGAGEGPTGELFF. As DNA, the CDR3 is TGTGCCAGCAGCCAAGGTGCGGGGGAGGGCCCCACCGGGGAGCTGTTTTTT.

The chain combines TRBV30 with TRBJ2-7, with D tentatively TRBD2 (5 bases). Trimming removed 0 bases at V and 5 bases at J, with 14 bases between. Germline CDR1 GTSNPN, CDR2 SVGIG (reference sequence). The CDR3 runs to 14 residues. The CDR3 coding sequence is TGTGCCTGGAGTGTAGGCGGGTATCAGGACGAGCAGTACTTC. This gives the protein CAWSVGGYQDEQYF.

Turning to this clonotype: A single base separates this from a much larger clone, so it may be a read error. The chain employs TRBV19 and TRBJ2-7; maybe TRBD2 (6 bases). Germline V gene lookup returns CDR1 LNHDA and CDR2 SQIVND (reference sequence). V lost 6 bases and J lost 3, with 24 bases in between. CDR3 length equals 17 residues. The CDR3 DNA reads as TGTGCCAGTAGCCCGGAGGGACCACCACCGATCCGCTACGAGCAGTACTTC. It is translated as CASSPEGPPPIRYEQYF.

Ten or more counts support this clonotype. The chain links TRBV10-3 to TRBJ1-1; D uncertain. CDR1 ENHRY and CDR2 SYGVKD come from the germline V gene. Trimming cost V 7 bases and J 1 base, with 10 bases left between them. CDR3 length: 13 residues. The chain's CDR3 is CAIKVGRNTEAFF. In DNA, the CDR3 is TGTGCCATCAAGGTTGGGAGGAACACTGAAGCTTTCTTT.

This clonotype was observed at least ten times. V usage is TRBV30 and J usage is TRBJ2-2; 7 positions match TRBD1. Germline V gene data show CDR1 as GTSNPN and CDR2 as SVGIG (reference sequence). This CDR3 comprises 15 residues. The trim removed 5 bases at V and 2 bases at J, leaving 8 bases unmatched. CDR3 sequence: CAWVGTAVNTGELFF. Written as DNA, the CDR3 is TGTGCCTGGGTGGGGACAGCCGTCAACACCGGGGAGCTGTTTTTT.

The J gene is TRBJ1-2, the V gene TRBV6-6; tentatively, D is TRBD1 (6 bases). Trimming removed 6 bases from V and 5 bases from J, with 13 bases in between. CDR1 is MNHNY, CDR2 SVGAGI, per germline (reference sequence). The CDR3 sequence is 13 residues long. In DNA, the CDR3 is TGTGCCAGCAGCGATACAGGGACGTATGGCTACACCTTC. Protein: CASSDTGTYGYTF.

In this sample, this clonotype turned up a few times. The chain joins TRBV29-1 to TRBJ1-1, with 7 bases identical to TRBD1. The CDR3 has 12 residues. After removal of 6 bases from V and 4 bases from J, the junction contained 5 bases not matched to a gene. In germline, CDR1 is SQVTM, CDR2 ANQGSEA. CDR3 nucleotides: TGCAGCGTCGCACCAGGGGGCACTGAAGCTTTCTTT. It yields the protein CSVAPGGTEAFF.

This clonotype was detected only a few times. V gene TRBV29-1 combines with J gene TRBJ1-2; tentative D call: TRBD1 (5 bases). This CDR3 contains 16 residues. Trimming pared 0 bases from V and 5 bases from J, leaving 19 bases between. The germline gives CDR1 SQVTM, CDR2 ANQGSEA. The CDR3 here is CSVEDHADDEGYGYTF. The CDR3 region has the DNA TGCAGCGTTGAAGATCATGCGGATGACGAGGGGTATGGCTACACCTTC.

The chain carries TRBV3-1 and TRBJ2-1; 7 positions agree with TRBD2. The CDR3 is 17 residues long. V gave up 0 bases and J gave up 5 bases; unmatched junction bases: 10. CDR1 is LGHDT and CDR2 is YNNKEL in the germline V gene (reference sequence). CDR3 bases: TGTGCCAGCAGCCAAGATAGGGGTAAGCGGGGAAACAATGAGCAGTTCTTC. Translating gives CASSQDRGKRGNNEQFF.

This clonotype was seen more than once but under ten times. This chain uses TRBV25-1 with TRBJ2-5; 10 bases are shared with TRBD1. The CDR3 length is 15 residues. Trimming cost V 4 bases and J 9 bases; bases outside gene matches: 11. Germline CDR1 is MGHDK and CDR2 is SYGVNS. The CDR3 reads CASSGGTGELTAQYF. Written as DNA, the CDR3 is TGTGCCAGCAGTGGGGGGACAGGGGAATTAACGGCCCAGTACTTC.

The J gene is TRBJ2-5, the V gene TRBV10-2; D gene unclear. Per the germline V gene, CDR1 is WSHSY and CDR2 is SAAADI. This CDR3 contains 15 residues. V was shortened by 6 bases and J by 3 bases, with 17 bases between the two germline ends. CDR3 residues: CASREPRRRKETQYF. For the CDR3, the DNA is TGCGCCAGCAGAGAGCCACGGCGAAGGAAAGAGACCCAGTACTTC.

This clonotype was found once. The V call is TRBV29-1, the J call TRBJ1-5; TRBD1 agrees at 7 bases. Trimming took 7 bases from V and 4 from J; bases not matched to a gene: 7. The CDR3 is made up of 13 amino acids. Per germline, CDR1 SQVTM and CDR2 ANQGSEA. CDR3 region: CSAGQAQNQPQHF. The CDR3, as DNA: TGCAGCGCTGGACAGGCCCAAAATCAGCCCCAGCATTTT.

The rearrangement uses TRBV9 and TRBJ1-1; D possibly corresponds to TRBD1 (5 bases). Germline V CDR1 and CDR2: SGDLS, YYNGEE. The V and J ends lost 3 bases and 0 bases respectively, with 9 bases between them. The CDR3 is 14 amino acids. CDR3: CASSAGDLNTEAFF. In nucleotides, the CDR3 is TGTGCCAGCAGCGCCGGGGACCTGAACACTGAAGCTTTCTTT.

This clonotype was counted a few times. This chain connects TRBV10-3 to TRBJ1-1; D not certain. Germline V CDR1 and CDR2: ENHRY, SYGVKD. The CDR3 spans 12 residues. The V end lost 3 bases, the J end lost 3 bases, and 5 bases lay between the germline ends. Written as DNA, the CDR3 is TGTGCCATCAGTGATGTGTACACTGAAGCTTTCTTT. Translation gives CAISDVYTEAFF.

This chain links TRBV7-3 with TRBJ2-7; D is possibly TRBD1 (5 bases). Germline-derived CDR1 and CDR2 are SGHTA and FQGTGA. The CDR3 consists of 16 residues. Trimming left V 2 bases short and J 5 bases short, with 19 bases between. CDR3 sequence reads: CASSLASQVVFNEQYF. DNA of the CDR3: TGTGCCAGCAGCTTAGCTTCACAGGTAGTTTTCAACGAGCAGTACTTC.

V gene TRBV29-1 combines with J gene TRBJ1-3; D is uncertain. The CDR3 sequence is 13 residues long. CDR1 is SQVTM, CDR2 ANQGSEA, per germline. Trimming shortened V by 4 bases and J by 0 bases, and 7 bases separated the two germline ends. The chain's CDR3 is CSVASSSGNTIYF. CDR3 DNA sequence: TGCAGCGTTGCGAGCAGCTCTGGAAACACCATATATTTT.

A few counts support this clonotype. The chain is built from TRBV19 and TRBJ1-2; D remains unclear. CDR1 is LNHDA and CDR2 is SQIVND in the germline V gene (reference sequence). V was trimmed by 1 base and J by 0 bases, leaving 6 bases between them. The CDR3 contains 14 residues. CDR3 in DNA: TGTGCCAGTAGTATAGGAGAAGCTAACTATGGCTACACCTTC. It specifies CASSIGEANYGYTF.

This clonotype was found a few times. V is TRBV24-1 and J is TRBJ1-2; no reliable D call. This CDR3 has 12 amino acids. Germline V gene sequence: CDR1 KGHDR, CDR2 SFDVKD. Trimming removed 1 base at V and 3 bases at J, with 2 bases between. The CDR3, as DNA: TGTGCCACCAGTGATTTATACTATGGCTACACCTTC. Protein sequence: CATSDLYYGYTF.